This T cell receptor beta chain was captured by sequencing in a study of blood T cell repertoires in COVID-19. Study-level background: Sample material is recorded as cDNA or gDNA derived from T cells, B-cell-depleted T cells, or PBMCs.

Recruited during active infection, patients (from Seattle) were subsequently followed longitudinally. The CDR3 extends over 14 amino acids. Trimming took off 0 bases at V and 3 bases at J, with 9 bases between the two ends. Germline CDR1 LNHNV, CDR2 YYDKDF (reference sequence). Libraries were prepared by immunoSEQ multiplex PCR; TCRdb keeps only in-frame clonotypes and omits some of them. The table includes over 65,000 clones, 86% detected once. Sequenced sample: peripheral blood. The origin of this receptor is a man of 80 years or more with COVID-19, enrolled during active disease. V is TRBV15 and J is TRBJ2-7; perhaps TRBD2 as D (6 bases). CDR3 protein: CATSRDRGGYEQYF. In DNA form, the CDR3 reads TGTGCCACCAGCAGAGATCGGGGAGGCTACGAGCAGTACTTC.